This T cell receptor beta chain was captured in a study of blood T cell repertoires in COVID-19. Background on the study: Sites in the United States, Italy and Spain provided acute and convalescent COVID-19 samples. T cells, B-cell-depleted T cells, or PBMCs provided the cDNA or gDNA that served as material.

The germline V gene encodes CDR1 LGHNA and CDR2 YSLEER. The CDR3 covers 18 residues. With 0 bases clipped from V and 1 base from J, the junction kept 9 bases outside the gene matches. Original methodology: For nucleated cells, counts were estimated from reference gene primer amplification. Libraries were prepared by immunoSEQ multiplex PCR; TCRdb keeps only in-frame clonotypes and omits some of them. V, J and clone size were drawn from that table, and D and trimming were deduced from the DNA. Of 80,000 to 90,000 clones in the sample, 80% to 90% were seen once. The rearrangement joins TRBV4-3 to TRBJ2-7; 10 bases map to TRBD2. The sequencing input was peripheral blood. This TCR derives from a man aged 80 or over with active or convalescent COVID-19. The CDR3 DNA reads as TGCGCCAGCAGCCAAGAGGCTAGCGGGAGTCGGGTTTCCTACGAGCAGTACTTC. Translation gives CASSQEASGSRVSYEQYF.